These 10 T cell receptor beta chains came from one sample sequenced in a study of OX40 agonist ivuxolimab in advanced cancers. Sequencing used immunoSEQ multiplex PCR; TCRdb keeps in-frame clones, though not all of them. The repertoire consists of fewer than 45,000 clones, with roughly 80% occurring once and the leading ten covering approximately 7.5%. This specimen consisted of CD4+ or CD8+ T cells sorted from blood, obtained in a trial of the OX40 agonist ivuxolimab. The receptor set was obtained from an adult with an advanced solid tumor such as melanoma, head and neck, liver or kidney cancer.

This chain uses TRBV5-5 with TRBJ2-2, with D maybe TRBD2 (6 bases). V lost 3 bases, J lost 3 bases, and 15 bases lay in between. This CDR3 has 16 amino acids. Germline assignment: CDR1 SGHKS and CDR2 YYEKEE (reference sequence). Here the CDR3 DNA reads TGTGCCAGCAGCTCTCGCGGAGGGGCGGACACCGGGGAGCTGTTTTTT. Protein sequence: CASSSRGGADTGELFF.

CDR3 amino acids: CASSLDGASYNEQFF. Written as DNA, the CDR3 is TGTGCCAGCAGTTTAGACGGGGCCTCCTACAATGAGCAGTTCTTC. The chain carries TRBV27 and TRBJ2-1; either TRBD1 or TRBD2 may fit D (5 bases each). With 2 bases removed from V and 0 bases from J, the gap between germline ends came to 8 bases. CDR3 length: 15 residues. Germline values: CDR1 MNHEY, CDR2 SMNVEV (reference sequence).

V and J are TRBV7-2 and TRBJ2-5, with 8 bases that match TRBD1. The DNA end favors TRBJ2-7, so the J call may be wrong. Germline CDR1 SGHTA, CDR2 FQGNSA. The CDR3 runs to 14 residues. CDR3 sequence: CASTSGGAYYEQYF. CDR3 DNA: TGTGCCAGCACCTCAGGGGGCGCTTACTACGAGCAGTACTTC.

The V call is TRBV5-8, the J call TRBJ1-1; D may be TRBD1 (5 bases). V shed 2 bases and J shed 3 bases, with 17 bases lying between them. Germline V CDR1 and CDR2: SGHTS, YDEGEE. There are 16 residues in the CDR3. In DNA, the CDR3 is TGTGCCAGCAGCTTCGGGACCCACATTTCGGACACTGAAGCTTTCTTT. It is translated as CASSFGTHISDTEAFF. The variable domain in full, completed from reference TRBV5-8 and TRBJ1-1, reads EAGVTQSPTHLIKTRGQQATLRCSPISGHTSVYWYQQALGLGLQFLLWYDEGEERNRGNFPPRFSGRQFPNYSSELNVNALELEDSALYLCASSFGTHISDTEAFFGQGTRLTVV.

The chain is built from TRBV2 and TRBJ2-7; D not certain. The germline V and J ends were trimmed by 7 bases and 0 bases, with 10 bases remaining between them. Germline V CDR1 and CDR2: SNHLY, FYNNEI. The CDR3 loop spans 13 amino acids. Here the CDR3 reads CASNWLNSYEQYF. Here the CDR3 DNA reads TGTGCCAGCAACTGGTTAAACTCCTACGAGCAGTACTTC.

This clone was observed a few times. The J gene is TRBJ1-6, the V gene TRBV7-2; D is perhaps TRBD1 (5 bases). The CDR3 length is 18 residues. The germline V gene has CDR1 SGHTA and CDR2 FQGNSA. V lost 3 bases and J 10 bases, leaving 25 bases between the germline ends. CDR3 coding DNA: TGTGCCAGCAGCTTCATGGGCCAGAGCGGTTCAGGGAGGTCACCCCTCCACTTT. Its translation: CASSFMGQSGSGRSPLHF.

This rearrangement joins TRBV7-2 to TRBJ2-5; D is undetermined. Trimming cost V 1 base and J 1 base, with 10 bases left between them. Germline CDR1 and CDR2: SGHTA and FQGNSA. The CDR3 is made up of 15 amino acids. For the CDR3, the DNA is TGTGCCAGCAGCTTAGGGAGACTGGGCCAAGAGACCCAGTACTTC. Residues: CASSLGRLGQETQYF.

CDR3: CASSFGRRTGSNEKLFF. The DNA for the CDR3 is TGCGCCAGCAGCTTCGGACGAAGGACAGGGTCAAATGAAAAACTGTTTTTT. This chain joins TRBV5-1 and TRBJ1-4; TRBD1 matches 8 bases. The trim removed 2 bases at V and 5 bases at J, leaving 11 bases unmatched. CDR1 and CDR2 from the germline V gene are SGHRS and YFSETQ. The CDR3 runs to 17 residues.

This sequence joins TRBV6-5 and TRBJ2-2, with no clear D. V was cut by 7 bases and J by 2 bases, with 8 bases left in between. CDR1 is MNHEY, CDR2 SVGAGI, per germline. The CDR3 spans 13 residues. The DNA of the CDR3 is TGTGCCAGCAAATTCAGCAACACCGGGGAGCTGTTTTTT. Its translation: CASKFSNTGELFF.

This clone was seen a few times. The chain joins TRBV2 to TRBJ1-6, with 7 bases identical to TRBD1. Germline V CDR1 and CDR2: SNHLY, FYNNEI. After removal of 6 bases from V and 5 bases from J, the junction contained 4 bases not matched to a gene. This CDR3 has 14 amino acids. The chain's CDR3 is CASRSGTDNSPLHF. CDR3 DNA sequence: TGTGCCAGCAGGTCCGGGACAGATAATTCACCCCTCCACTTT.